Below are 21 T cell receptor beta chains sequenced from a single sample in a study of OX40 agonist ivuxolimab in advanced cancers. Sequencing was performed with immunoSEQ multiplex PCR; in TCRdb, only in-frame clones are kept and a portion is missing. The sample has about 68,000 clones; roughly 90% are singletons. The specimen comprised CD4+ or CD8+ T cells sorted from blood, sampled in a trial of the OX40 agonist ivuxolimab. The source is an adult with an advanced solid tumor such as melanoma, head and neck, liver or kidney cancer.

V usage is TRBV19 and J usage is TRBJ1-5; 7 bases align to TRBD1. From germline, CDR1 is LNHDA and CDR2 SQIVND (reference sequence). With V trimmed by 6 bases and J by 2 bases, 4 bases remained unmatched. CDR3 length equals 14 residues. The DNA for the CDR3 is TGTGCCAGTAGGTACGACAGGGGCAATCAGCCCCAGCATTTT. Its translation: CASRYDRGNQPQHF.

This sequence joins TRBV5-8 and TRBJ1-1, with TRBD1 identical over 9 bases. With V trimmed by 2 bases and J by 5 bases, 7 bases remained unmatched. The CDR3 sequence is 15 residues long. CDR1 is SGHTS, CDR2 YDEGEE, per germline. The CDR3 DNA reads TGTGCCAGCAGCTTTCCCGGGACAGGGAGGACTGAAGCTTTCTTT. Residues: CASSFPGTGRTEAFF.

The rearrangement uses TRBV11-2 and TRBJ2-3, with D possibly matching TRBD1 (6 bases). The germline V gene has CDR1 SGHAT and CDR2 FQNNGV. The CDR3 is 15 amino acids. Trimming pared 8 bases from V and 2 bases from J, leaving 17 bases between. CDR3 residues: CASGPQGPSTDTQYF. CDR3 DNA: TGTGCCAGCGGCCCGCAGGGGCCCTCCACAGATACGCAGTATTTT. The full variable domain, completed using reference TRBV11-2 and TRBJ2-3, is EAGVAQSPRYKIIEKRQSVAFWCNPISGHATLYWYQQILGQGPKLLIQFQNNGVVDDSQLPKDRFSAERLKGVDSTLKIQPAKLEDSAVYLCASGPQGPSTDTQYFGPGTRLTVL.

The chain links TRBV10-3 to TRBJ1-2, with a possible D match to TRBD1 (5 bases). The germline gives CDR1 ENHRY, CDR2 SYGVKD. This CDR3 is 14 amino acids long. The V end was cut by 5 bases, the J end by 0 bases, with 10 bases between. In DNA, the CDR3 is TGTGCCATCAGTTCCGGGACTTCTAACTATGGCTACACCTTC. Translation gives CAISSGTSNYGYTF.

The chain recombines TRBV19 with TRBJ1-2; 10 bases align to TRBD1. Germline trimming cut 10 bases from V and 4 bases from J; bases unmatched to any gene: 12. The CDR3 has 15 residues. Germline CDR1 is LNHDA and CDR2 is SQIVND (reference sequence). The CDR3 nucleotides are TGTGCCACCTCTACATCGACAGGGGGCCCCTATGGCTACACCTTC. Translating gives CATSTSTGGPYGYTF.

This sequence joins TRBV5-1 and TRBJ1-1; a weak D match, TRBD1 (5 bases). The V end lost 4 bases, the J end lost 3 bases, and 13 bases lay between the germline ends. The CDR3 has 14 amino acids. In germline, CDR1 is SGHRS, CDR2 YFSETQ. For the CDR3, the DNA is TGCGCCAGCAGCCCGCCGGGGGGGGACACTGAAGCTTTCTTT. Its translation: CASSPPGGDTEAFF.

This clone was seen only a few times. The J gene is TRBJ2-7, the V gene TRBV11-3; D is possibly TRBD2 (7 bases). V dropped 1 base and J dropped 9 bases, with 13 bases sitting between them. CDR1 is SGHNT, CDR2 YENEEA, per germline. The CDR3 consists of 13 residues. Here the CDR3 DNA reads TGTGCCAGCAGCTTAGGGCGGGGGCATCCGCAGTACTTC. Translating it yields CASSLGRGHPQYF.

V is TRBV5-8 and J is TRBJ2-1, with 7 nucleotides matching TRBD1. The V and J ends lost 4 bases and 0 bases, in that order; junction bases with no gene match: 4. Germline assignment: CDR1 SGHTS and CDR2 YDEGEE. The CDR3 extends over 15 amino acids. DNA for the CDR3: TGTGCCAGCAGCAGACAGGGTAGCTCCTACAATGAGCAGTTCTTC. Its translation: CASSRQGSSYNEQFF.

This clone has just a few counts. The chain uses TRBV30 and TRBJ2-7; 7 bases align to TRBD1. Trimming cost V 4 bases and J 2 bases; bases outside gene matches: 8. Per the germline V gene, CDR1 is GTSNPN and CDR2 is SVGIG (reference sequence). The CDR3 is made up of 14 amino acids. The chain's CDR3 is CAWTRGTATYEQYF. CDR3 DNA: TGTGCCTGGACCAGAGGGACAGCCACCTACGAGCAGTACTTC.

The chain links TRBV27 to TRBJ2-6, with D perhaps matching TRBD1 or TRBD2 (5 bases each). Looked up from germline, CDR1 is MNHEY and CDR2 is SMNVEV (reference sequence). The CDR3 totals 14 residues. V dropped 7 bases and J dropped 4 bases, with 11 bases sitting between them. This CDR3 is CASKLGVGANVLTF. CDR3 DNA: TGTGCCAGCAAATTGGGGGTGGGGGCCAACGTCCTGACTTTC. Using reference TRBV27 and TRBJ2-6 for the parts outside the CDR3, the full variable domain is EAQVTQNPRYLITVTGKKLTVTCSQNMNHEYMSWYRQDPGLGLRQIYYSMNVEVTDKGDVPEGYKVSRKEKRNFPLILESPSPNQTSLYFCASKLGVGANVLTFGAGSRLTVL.

V and J are TRBV19 and TRBJ1-5, with a weak D call TRBD1 (6 bases). The CDR3 covers 16 residues. From germline, CDR1 is LNHDA and CDR2 SQIVND (reference sequence). Between the trimmed V and J ends, which lost 6 bases and 0 bases, there was a span of 15 bases. CDR3 DNA: TGTGCCAGTAGGTTGGACAGTGCGTATAGCAATCAGCCCCAGCATTTT. This translates into CASRLDSAYSNQPQHF.

Written as DNA, the CDR3 is TGTGCCAGTAGAGGCCTAGGGAATCAGCCCCAGCATTTT. This gives the protein CASRGLGNQPQHF. V is TRBV19 and J is TRBJ1-5; D is uncertain. The germline V gene encodes CDR1 LNHDA and CDR2 SQIVND (reference sequence). CDR3 length: 13 residues. Trimming shortened V by 6 bases and J by 4 bases, and 10 bases separated the two germline ends.

The chain carries TRBV30 and TRBJ2-7, with D hard to call. V was cut by 1 base and J by 8 bases, with 15 bases left in between. The CDR3 covers 13 residues. Germline V gene data show CDR1 as GTSNPN and CDR2 as SVGIG (reference sequence). CDR3 sequence: CAWSASRTSQQYF. CDR3 nucleotides: TGTGCCTGGAGTGCATCCCGGACCTCCCAGCAGTACTTC. The full variable domain, rest sourced from reference TRBV30 and TRBJ2-7, is SQTIHQWPATLVQPVGSPLSLECTVEGTSNPNLYWYRQAAGRGLQLLFYSVGIGQISSEVPQNLSASRPQDRQFILSSKKLLLSDSGFYLCAWSASRTSQQYFGPGTRLTVT.

This chain connects TRBV28 to TRBJ1-2; TRBD1 aligns across 7 bases. The CDR3 is made up of 13 amino acids. The J segment lost 4 bases and the V segment lost 7 bases, leaving 6 bases of the junction unmatched. From germline, CDR1 is MDHEN and CDR2 SYDVKM. The chain's CDR3 is CASNVQGIYGYTF. CDR3 bases: TGTGCCAGCAACGTACAGGGGATCTATGGCTACACCTTC.

The V and J genes are TRBV6-5 and TRBJ2-2; D is unresolved. CDR1 and CDR2 (germline): MNHEY, SVGAGI. This CDR3 comprises 15 residues. V dropped 2 bases and J dropped 3 bases, with 10 bases sitting between them. In DNA form, the CDR3 reads TGTGCCAGCAGTTACGCAGGTCGATACACCGGGGAGCTGTTTTTT. Its protein product is CASSYAGRYTGELFF.

V is TRBV4-2 and J is TRBJ2-5, with 7 bases aligning to TRBD2. CDR1 and CDR2 (germline): LGHNA, YNFKEQ. V shed 1 base and J 5 bases; nucleotides not matched to a gene: 4. The CDR3 is 14 residues long. The CDR3 here is CASSQGGGLETQYF. CDR3 in DNA: TGTGCCAGCAGCCAAGGGGGAGGGTTGGAGACCCAGTACTTC.

This clone has only a few counts. The chain joins TRBV12-5 to TRBJ1-5; a possible D gene is TRBD1 (6 bases). Trimming shortened V by 4 bases and J by 0 bases, and 13 bases separated the two germline ends. Germline V lookup: CDR1 LGHNT, CDR2 FRNRAP. The CDR3 runs to 16 residues. CDR3 coding DNA: TGTGCTAGTGGTTCCCGGACAGAGAATAGCAATCAGCCCCAGCATTTT. Translating it yields CASGSRTENSNQPQHF.

The chain links TRBV7-8 to TRBJ2-5, with 9 positions matching TRBD1. Germline values: CDR1 SGHVS, CDR2 FQNEAQ. CDR3 length: 17 amino acids. V shed 5 bases and J 3 bases; nucleotides not matched to a gene: 13. CDR3 sequence reads: CASSPAPGQGKEETQYF. Here the CDR3 DNA reads TGTGCCAGCAGCCCAGCCCCCGGACAGGGGAAAGAAGAGACCCAGTACTTC.

The chain carries TRBV27 and TRBJ1-1; no reliable D call. The V end was cut by 2 bases, the J end by 8 bases, with 9 bases between. The CDR3 totals 12 residues. CDR1 is MNHEY and CDR2 is SMNVEV in the germline V gene (reference sequence). CDR3 nucleotide sequence: TGTGCCAGCAGTTTAATGCCCGGGGAAGCTTTCTTT. Residues: CASSLMPGEAFF.

This sequence joins TRBV2 and TRBJ1-1; a weak D match, TRBD1 (5 bases). Trimming took off 0 bases at V and 4 bases at J, with 12 bases between the two ends. This CDR3 comprises 15 residues. The germline V gene has CDR1 SNHLY and CDR2 FYNNEI. CDR3 sequence (DNA): TGTGCCAGCAGTGAAGCGCGACAGCTGAGCACTGAAGCTTTCTTT. It codes for CASSEARQLSTEAFF.

The genes are TRBV27 and TRBJ2-6, with 9 bases matching TRBD1. The CDR3 runs to 17 residues. After removal of 5 bases from V and 2 bases from J, the junction contained 7 bases not matched to a gene. CDR1 is MNHEY, CDR2 SMNVEV, per germline (reference sequence). The CDR3 bases are TGTGCCAGCAGTCCCTGGACAGGGGAACCTGGGGCCAACGTCCTGACTTTC. It specifies CASSPWTGEPGANVLTF.